The source of this TCR beta chain is a study of shared clonotypes between healthy human individuals. CDR1 and CDR2 from the germline V gene are LNHDA and SQIVND (reference sequence). Deletions cut 1 base from V and 11 bases from J, with 12 bases between. The CDR3 consists of 14 residues. General study results and limits: A few donors showed sharing of approximately 5% of naive CD4 clonotypes. The generation probabilities recorded for non-shared clonotypes fell below those of clonotypes shared by all four donors.

For sorted subsets, approximately 0.2 ug DNA per replicate equaled about 27,000 T cell genomes. Generated by immunoSEQ multiplex PCR, the TCRdb table keeps only in-frame clones and is missing some. Among 2 million or so clones listed, 85% to 95% were seen once. About this clone: Its antigen is still unknown.

The receptor was isolated from a man between 18 and 35 years old in good health. Specimen: naive CD4+ T cells sorted from blood. Subset specified: CD45RA+ positively selected. The rearrangement joins TRBV19 to TRBJ1-6; the D is unclear. Here the CDR3 reads CASSIVGGATPLHF. The CDR3 region has the DNA TGTGCCAGTAGTATAGTTGGCGGAGCCACACCCCTCCACTTT.